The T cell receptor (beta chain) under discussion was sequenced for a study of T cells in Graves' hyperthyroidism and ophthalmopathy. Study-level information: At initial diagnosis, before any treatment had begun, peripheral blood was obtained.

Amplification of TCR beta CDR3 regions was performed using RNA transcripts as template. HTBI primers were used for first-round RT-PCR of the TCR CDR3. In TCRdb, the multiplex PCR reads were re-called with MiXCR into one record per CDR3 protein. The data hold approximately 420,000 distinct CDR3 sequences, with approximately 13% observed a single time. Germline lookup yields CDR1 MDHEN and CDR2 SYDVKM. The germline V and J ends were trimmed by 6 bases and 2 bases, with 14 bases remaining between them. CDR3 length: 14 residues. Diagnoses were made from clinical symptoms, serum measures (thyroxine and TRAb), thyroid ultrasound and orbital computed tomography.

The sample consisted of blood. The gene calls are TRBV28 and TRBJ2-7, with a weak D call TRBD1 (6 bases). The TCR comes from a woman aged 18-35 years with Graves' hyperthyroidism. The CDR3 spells CASRMAGVAYEQYF. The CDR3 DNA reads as TGTGCCAGCAGAATGGCAGGGGTTGCCTACGAGCAGTACTTC.